Described below is a single T cell receptor (beta chain) sequence and its context. This entry is derived from a study of blood T cell repertoires in COVID-19. Study-level information: Researchers got acute and convalescent COVID-19 samples from the United States, Italy and Spain.

Germline CDR1 is MDHEN and CDR2 is SYDVKM. Trimming cost V 8 bases and J 2 bases, with 18 bases left between them. There are 16 residues in the CDR3. The authors' processing: By means of reference gene primer amplification, nucleated cell counts were estimated. TCRdb's table, derived via immunoSEQ multiplex PCR, lists solely in-frame clones and lacks some. V, J and clone size reflect that table, while D and trimming were determined from the DNA. The sample lists roughly 220,000 clones, 81% seen once, with 7.5% in the top ten. The clonotype comes from a woman aged 80 or older with COVID-19, enrolled during active disease. The chain employs TRBV28 and TRBJ2-2; TRBD2 might be the D (7 bases). The source material was peripheral blood. Written as DNA, the CDR3 is TGTGCCAGCGGGGGGGCGGGAGCCCTAAACACCGGGGAGCTGTTTTTT. Its translation: CASGGAGALNTGELFF.